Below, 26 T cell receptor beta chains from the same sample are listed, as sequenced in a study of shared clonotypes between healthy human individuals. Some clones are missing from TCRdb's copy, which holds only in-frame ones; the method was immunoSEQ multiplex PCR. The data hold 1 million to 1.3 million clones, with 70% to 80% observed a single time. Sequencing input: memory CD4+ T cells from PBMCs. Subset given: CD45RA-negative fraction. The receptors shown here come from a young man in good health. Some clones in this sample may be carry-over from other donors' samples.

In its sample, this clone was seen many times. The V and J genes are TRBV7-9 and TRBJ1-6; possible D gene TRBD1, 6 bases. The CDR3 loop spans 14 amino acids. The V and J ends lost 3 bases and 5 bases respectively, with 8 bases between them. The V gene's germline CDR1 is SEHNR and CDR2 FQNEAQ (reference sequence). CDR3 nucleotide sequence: TGTGCCAGCAGCTTGCGGACAGATAATTCACCCCTCCACTTT. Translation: CASSLRTDNSPLHF. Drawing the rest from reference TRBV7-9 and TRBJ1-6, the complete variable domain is DTGVSQNPRHKITKRGQNVTFRCDPISEHNRLYWYRQTLGQGPEFLTYFQNEAQLEKSRLLSDRFSAERPKGSFSTLEIQRTEQGDSAMYLCASSLRTDNSPLHFGNGTRLTVT.

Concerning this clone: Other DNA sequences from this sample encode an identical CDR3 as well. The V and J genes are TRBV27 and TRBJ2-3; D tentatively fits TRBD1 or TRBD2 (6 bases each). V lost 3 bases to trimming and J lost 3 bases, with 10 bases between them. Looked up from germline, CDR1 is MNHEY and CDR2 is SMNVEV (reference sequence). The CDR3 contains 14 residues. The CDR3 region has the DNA TGTGCCAGCAGTTTTGGAGGGGGGACAGATACGCAGTATTTT. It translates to CASSFGGGTDTQYF.

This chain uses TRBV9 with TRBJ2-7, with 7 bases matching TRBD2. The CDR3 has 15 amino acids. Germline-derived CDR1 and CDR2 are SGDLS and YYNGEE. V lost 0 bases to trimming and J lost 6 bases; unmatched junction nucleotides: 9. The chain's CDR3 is CASSVALRESGEQYF. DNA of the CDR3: TGTGCCAGCAGCGTAGCTCTGCGGGAGAGCGGCGAGCAGTACTTC.

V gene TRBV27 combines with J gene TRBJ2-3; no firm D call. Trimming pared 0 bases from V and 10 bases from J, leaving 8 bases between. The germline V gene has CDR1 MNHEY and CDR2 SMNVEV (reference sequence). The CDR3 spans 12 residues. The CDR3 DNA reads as TGTGCCAGCAGTTTATCGGTAGGAGCGCAGTATTTT. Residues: CASSLSVGAQYF.

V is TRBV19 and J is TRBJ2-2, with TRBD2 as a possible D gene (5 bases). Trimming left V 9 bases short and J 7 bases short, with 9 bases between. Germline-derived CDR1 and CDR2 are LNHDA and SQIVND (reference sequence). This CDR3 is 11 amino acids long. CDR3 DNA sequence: TGTGCCAGCGTCCGGGGCGGGGAGCTGTTTTTT. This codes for CASVRGGELFF.

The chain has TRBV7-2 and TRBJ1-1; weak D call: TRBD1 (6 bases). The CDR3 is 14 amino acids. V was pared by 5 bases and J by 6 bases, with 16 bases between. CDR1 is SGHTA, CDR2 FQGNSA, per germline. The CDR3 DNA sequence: TGTGCCAGCAGCCAACCGACTGGACAGTCTGAAGCTTTCTTT. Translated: CASSQPTGQSEAFF.

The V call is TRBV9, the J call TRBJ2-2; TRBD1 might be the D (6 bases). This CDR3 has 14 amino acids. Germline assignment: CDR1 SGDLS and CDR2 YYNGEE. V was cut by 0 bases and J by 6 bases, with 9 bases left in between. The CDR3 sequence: CASSVDRVPGELFF. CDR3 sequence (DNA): TGTGCCAGCAGCGTAGACAGGGTGCCCGGGGAGCTGTTTTTT.

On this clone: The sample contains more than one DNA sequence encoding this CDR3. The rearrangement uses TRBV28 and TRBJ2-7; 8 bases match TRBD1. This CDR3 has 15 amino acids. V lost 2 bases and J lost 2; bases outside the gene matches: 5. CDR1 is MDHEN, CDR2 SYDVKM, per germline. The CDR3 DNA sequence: TGTGCCAGCAGTTTAAGGACAGGGAAGGCCTACGAGCAGTACTTC. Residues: CASSLRTGKAYEQYF.

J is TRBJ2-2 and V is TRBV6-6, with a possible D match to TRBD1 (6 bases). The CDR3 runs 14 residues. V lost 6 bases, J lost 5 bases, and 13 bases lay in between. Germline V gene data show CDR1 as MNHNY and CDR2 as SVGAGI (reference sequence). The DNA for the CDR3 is TGTGCCAGCAGCCCCTTTGACAGGACCGGGGAGCTGTTTTTT. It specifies CASSPFDRTGELFF.

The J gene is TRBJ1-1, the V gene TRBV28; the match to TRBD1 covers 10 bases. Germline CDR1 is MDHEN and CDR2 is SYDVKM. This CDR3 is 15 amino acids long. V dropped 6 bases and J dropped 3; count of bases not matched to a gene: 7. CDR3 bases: TGTGCCAGCAGGGTGACAGGGGGCGCTTACACTGAAGCTTTCTTT. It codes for CASRVTGGAYTEAFF.

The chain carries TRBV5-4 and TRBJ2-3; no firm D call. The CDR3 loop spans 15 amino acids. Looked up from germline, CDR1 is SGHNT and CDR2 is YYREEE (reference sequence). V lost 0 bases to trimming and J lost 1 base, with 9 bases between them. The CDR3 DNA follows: TGTGCCAGCAGCTTGGGTCTGCTAGGCACAGATACGCAGTATTTT. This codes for CASSLGLLGTDTQYF.

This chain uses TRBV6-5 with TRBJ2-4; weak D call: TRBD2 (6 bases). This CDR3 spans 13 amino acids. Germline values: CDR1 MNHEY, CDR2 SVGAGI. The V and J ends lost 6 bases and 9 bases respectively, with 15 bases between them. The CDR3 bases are TGTGCCAGCAGACCTCCGGGAGAGGTCATTCAGTACTTC. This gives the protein CASRPPGEVIQYF.

CDR3 DNA sequence: TGTGCCAGCAGTGACAGTCTCTATGGCTACACCTTC. Translated, it gives CASSDSLYGYTF. The gene calls are TRBV2 and TRBJ1-2; D gene ambiguous. Trimming shortened V by 3 bases and J by 4 bases, and 6 bases separated the two germline ends. CDR3 length: 12 residues. Germline V gene sequence: CDR1 SNHLY, CDR2 FYNNEI. The variable domain in full, with the rest retrieved from reference TRBV2 and TRBJ1-2, is EPEVTQTPSHQVTQMGQEVILRCVPISNHLYFYWYRQILGQKVEFLVSFYNNEISEKSEIFDDQFSVERPDGSNFTLKIRSTKLEDSAMYFCASSDSLYGYTFGSGTRLTVV.

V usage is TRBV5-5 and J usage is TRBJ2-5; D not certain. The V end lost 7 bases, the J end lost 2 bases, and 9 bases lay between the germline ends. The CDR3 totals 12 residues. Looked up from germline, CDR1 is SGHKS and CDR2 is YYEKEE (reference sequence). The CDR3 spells CASRVFQETQYF. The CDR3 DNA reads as TGTGCCAGCCGGGTCTTTCAAGAGACCCAGTACTTC.

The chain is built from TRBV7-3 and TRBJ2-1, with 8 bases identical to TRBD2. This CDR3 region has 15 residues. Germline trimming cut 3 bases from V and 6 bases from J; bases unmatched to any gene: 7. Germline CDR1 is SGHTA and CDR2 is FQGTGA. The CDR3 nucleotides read TGTGCCAGCAGCTTGGGGACTAGGGGGTCCAATGAGCAGTTCTTC. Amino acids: CASSLGTRGSNEQFF.

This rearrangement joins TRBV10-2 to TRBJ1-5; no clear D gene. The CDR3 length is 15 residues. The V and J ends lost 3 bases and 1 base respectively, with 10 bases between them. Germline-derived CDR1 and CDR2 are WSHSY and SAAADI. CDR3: CASSEWMPSNQPQHF. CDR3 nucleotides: TGCGCCAGCAGTGAATGGATGCCAAGCAATCAGCCCCAGCATTTT.

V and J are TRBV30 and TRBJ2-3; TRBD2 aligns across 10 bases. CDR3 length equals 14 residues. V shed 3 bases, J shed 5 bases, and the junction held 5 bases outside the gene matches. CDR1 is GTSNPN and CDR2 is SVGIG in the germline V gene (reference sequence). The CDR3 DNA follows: TGTGCCTGGAGCCCGGGACTAGCGAGAGATACGCAGTATTTT. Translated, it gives CAWSPGLARDTQYF.

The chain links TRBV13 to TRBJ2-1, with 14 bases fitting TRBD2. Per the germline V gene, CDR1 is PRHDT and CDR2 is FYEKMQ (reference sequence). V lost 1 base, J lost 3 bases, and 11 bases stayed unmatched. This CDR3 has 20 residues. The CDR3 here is CASSLAKTSGRVPNYNEQFF. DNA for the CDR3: TGTGCCAGCAGCTTAGCTAAGACTAGCGGGAGGGTTCCCAACTACAATGAGCAGTTCTTC.

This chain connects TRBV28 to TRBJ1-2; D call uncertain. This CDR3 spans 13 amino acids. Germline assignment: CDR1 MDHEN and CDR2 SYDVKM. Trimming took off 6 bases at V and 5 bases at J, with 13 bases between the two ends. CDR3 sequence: CASSYGRFYGYTF. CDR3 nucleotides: TGTGCCAGCAGCTACGGACGTTTTTATGGCTACACCTTC.

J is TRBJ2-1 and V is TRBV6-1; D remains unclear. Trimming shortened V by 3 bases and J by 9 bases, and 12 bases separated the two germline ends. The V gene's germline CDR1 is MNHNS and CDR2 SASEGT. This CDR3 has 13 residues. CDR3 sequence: CASSEFPSSEQFF. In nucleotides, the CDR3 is TGTGCCAGCAGTGAGTTCCCCTCGAGTGAGCAGTTCTTC.

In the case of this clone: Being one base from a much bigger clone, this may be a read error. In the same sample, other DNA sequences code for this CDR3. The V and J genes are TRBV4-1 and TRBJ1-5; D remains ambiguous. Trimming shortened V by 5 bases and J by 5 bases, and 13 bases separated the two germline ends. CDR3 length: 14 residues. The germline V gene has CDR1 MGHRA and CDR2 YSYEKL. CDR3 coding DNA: TGCGCCAGCAGCTCATCACCGACGGATCAGCCCCAGCATTTT. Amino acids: CASSSSPTDQPQHF.

The CDR3 reads CASNPLGGRTGYREQYF. The CDR3 DNA reads as TGTGCCAGCAACCCCCTAGGGGGAAGGACAGGGTATCGCGAGCAGTACTTC. The genes are TRBV7-9 and TRBJ2-7, with 8 positions matching TRBD1. The length of the CDR3 is 17 residues. Germline V CDR1 and CDR2: SEHNR, FQNEAQ (reference sequence). V shed 7 bases and J 6 bases; nucleotides not matched to a gene: 20.

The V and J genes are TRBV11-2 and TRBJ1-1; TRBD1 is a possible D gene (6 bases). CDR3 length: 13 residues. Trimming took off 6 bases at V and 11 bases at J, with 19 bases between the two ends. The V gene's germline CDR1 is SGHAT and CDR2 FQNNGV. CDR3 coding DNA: TGTGCCAGCAGTCAGGTCGTGGGGGCGCGGGCTTTCTTT. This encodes CASSQVVGARAFF.

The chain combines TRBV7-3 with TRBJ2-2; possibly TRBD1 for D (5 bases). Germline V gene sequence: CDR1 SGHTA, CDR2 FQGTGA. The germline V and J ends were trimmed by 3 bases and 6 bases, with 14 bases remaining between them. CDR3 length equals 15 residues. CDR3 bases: TGTGCCAGCAGCTTGGGGCCCAGGGTCCCCGGGGAGCTGTTTTTT. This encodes CASSLGPRVPGELFF.

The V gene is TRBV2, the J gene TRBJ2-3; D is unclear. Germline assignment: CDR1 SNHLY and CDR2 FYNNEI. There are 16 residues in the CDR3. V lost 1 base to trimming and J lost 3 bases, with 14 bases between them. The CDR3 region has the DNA TGTGCCAGCAGTGAAGGGGCAGCGCCGGAGACAGATACGCAGTATTTT. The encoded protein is CASSEGAAPETDTQYF.

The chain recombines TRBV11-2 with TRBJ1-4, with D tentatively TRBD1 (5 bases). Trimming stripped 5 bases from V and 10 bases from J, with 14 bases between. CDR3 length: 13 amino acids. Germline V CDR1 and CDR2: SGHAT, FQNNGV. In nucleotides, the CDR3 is TGTGCCAGCAGCCCTGGGGGGGGGAGAAAACTGTTTTTT. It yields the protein CASSPGGGRKLFF.